This record concerns one T cell receptor beta chain sequence. Its antigen is still unknown. This entry comes from a study of T cell responses to AZD1222 COVID-19 vaccine. On the study more broadly: Second doses at about 4 or about 12 weeks were pooled. Points from the study as a whole: White British people made up most donors, females outnumbered males, and clonal diversity was possibly underestimated.

Germline CDR1 reads MNHEY; CDR2 reads SVGEGT. The V end lost 4 bases, the J end lost 2 bases, and 3 bases lay between the germline ends. This CDR3 is 11 amino acids long. Using immunoSEQ multiplex PCR, the repertoire was profiled, and TCRdb retains in-frame clones only, with some absent. Of about 140,000 clones listed, 80% to 95% were seen once; the top ten hold roughly 5%. The sequencing here drew on peripheral blood, taken on day 0 of AZD1222 vaccination. The sequence was obtained from an adult in good health. The V call is TRBV6-2 or TRBV6-3, the J call TRBJ2-7; D remains ambiguous. This chain's CDR3 is CASSSAYEQYF. CDR3 nucleotide sequence: TGTGCCAGCAGTTCCGCCTACGAGCAGTACTTC.